This T cell receptor (beta chain) was found in a study of CD8 T cells in ankylosing spondylitis (TCRdb year 2017). Context from the whole study: The study set out to find disease-linked TCR variants by profiling T cell receptor beta repertoires in ankylosing spondylitis patients and healthy donors. The whole study cohort included about a hundred healthy donors and 25 ankylosing spondylitis patients. Peripheral blood was sampled, and synovial fluid was additionally collected from ankylosing spondylitis patients. Broader findings and caveats from the paper: Blood from ankylosing spondylitis patients appeared to be characterized by a TCR beta motif made up of several highly homologous amino acid variants. Some motif variants had previously been reported in the synovial fluid and blood of reactive arthritis patients, which suggests shared mechanisms of disease initiation. The disease-linked clones had a CD8+ phenotype and were found at relatively low frequencies in peripheral blood. According to the report, matched synovial fluid samples from ankylosing spondylitis patients were significantly enriched for the disease-linked clones.

From the cysteine through the phenylalanine, the CDR3 covers 15 amino acids. Here the CDR3 DNA is all that survives: 45 bases in frame from base 1. Per the germline V gene (reference sequence), LGHDT is the CDR1 and YNNKEL is the CDR2. Trimming takes 8 bases off V and 6 bases off J; junction bases not matched to a gene: 11. The sample holds a few counts of this clonotype. Its antigen is not yet known. This may stem from a read error, because a much larger clone lies one nucleotide away. TCRdb names Illumina HiSeq 2500 as the instrument used. Quantitative 5'-RACE with molecular barcodes was the method used to prepare the TCR beta libraries. The source study handled its data this way. To identify disease-linked TCR variants, a new computational method was used, one built on a probabilistic model of VDJ rearrangement. TCRdb cleaned the public reads at Q25 with fastp, built clones with MiXCR and kept in-frame beta chains. Duplicate CDR3 protein sequences are folded into a single record with the most common DNA and genes. TCRdb, not the original authors, processed these V and J calls. The sample yields about 240,000 distinct CDR3 sequences; 8% to 9.5% were counted once. Clones ranked in the top ten supply nearly 7% of the sample.

Recombination linked TRBV3-1 to TRBJ2-1; TRBD2 aligns with 9 central bases. The clonotype originates from a male donor with ankylosing spondylitis or in good health (not recorded which). Sequencing was performed on blood, either unsorted or a sorted T cell fraction (not recorded which). Here the CDR3 is given as CASCGGLAHSNEQFF. In nucleotides, the sequence is TGTGCCAGCTGCGGAGGACTAGCGCACAGCAATGAGCAGTTCTTC.